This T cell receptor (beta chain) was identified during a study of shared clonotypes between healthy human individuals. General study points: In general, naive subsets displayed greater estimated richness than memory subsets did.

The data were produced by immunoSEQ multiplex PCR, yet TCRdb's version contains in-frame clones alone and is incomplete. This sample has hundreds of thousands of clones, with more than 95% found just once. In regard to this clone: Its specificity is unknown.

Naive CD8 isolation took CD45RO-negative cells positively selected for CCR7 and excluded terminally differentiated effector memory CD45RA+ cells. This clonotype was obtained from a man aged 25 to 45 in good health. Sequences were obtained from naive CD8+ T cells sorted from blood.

This chain's CDR3 is CASSTLQDSNTEAFF. As DNA, the CDR3 is TGTGCCAGCAGTACATTACAGGATTCGAACACTGAAGCTTTCTTT. The V gene is TRBV27, the J gene TRBJ1-1, with D perhaps matching TRBD1 (5 bases). CDR3 length: 15 amino acids. V lost 5 bases, J lost 1 base, and 14 bases lay in between. Germline V gene data show CDR1 as MNHEY and CDR2 as SMNVEV (reference sequence).